This T cell receptor beta chain was sequenced for a study of early T cells in non-severe SARS-CoV-2 infection. The table lists this clonotype with many counts. Germline-derived CDR1 and CDR2 are SGHTA and FQGTGA. This CDR3 has 13 residues. Trimming cost V 4 bases and J 3 bases, with 9 bases left between them. Individual cDNA molecules carried attached unique molecular identifiers. TCRdb ran MiXCR on the 5' RACE reads and lists one entry per CDR3 protein. The sample lists 32,000 or so distinct CDR3 sequences, approximately 10% occurring once. The sample consisted of whole blood. The chain is built from TRBV7-3 and TRBJ1-1; D uncertain. The TCR comes from an adult who was a healthcare worker with PCR-confirmed SARS-CoV-2 infection or an uninfected control (not recorded which). The CDR3 nucleotides read TGTGCCAGCAGCTCTGAGTGGGACACTGAAGCTTTCTTT. Encoded protein: CASSSEWDTEAFF.